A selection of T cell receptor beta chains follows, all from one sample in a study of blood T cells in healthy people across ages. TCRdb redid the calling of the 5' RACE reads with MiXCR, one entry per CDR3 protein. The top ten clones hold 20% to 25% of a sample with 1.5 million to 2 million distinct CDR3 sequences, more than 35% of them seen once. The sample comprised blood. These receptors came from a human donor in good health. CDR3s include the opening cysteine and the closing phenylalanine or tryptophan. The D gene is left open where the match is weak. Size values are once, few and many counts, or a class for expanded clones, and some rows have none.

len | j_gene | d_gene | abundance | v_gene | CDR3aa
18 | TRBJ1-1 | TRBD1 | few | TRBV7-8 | CASSLARGGTGVNTEAFF
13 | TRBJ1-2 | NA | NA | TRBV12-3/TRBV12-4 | CASSSGRLYGYTF
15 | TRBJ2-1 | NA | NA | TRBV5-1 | CASRVNGGSYNEQFF
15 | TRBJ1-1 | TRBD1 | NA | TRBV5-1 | CASSIRQGKNTEAFF
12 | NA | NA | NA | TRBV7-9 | CTSVGNWETQYF
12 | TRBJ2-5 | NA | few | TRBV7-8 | CASTSGQETQYF
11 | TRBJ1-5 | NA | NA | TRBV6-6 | CAGSDSQPQHF
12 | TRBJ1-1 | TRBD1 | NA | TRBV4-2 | CANTRQGLEAFF
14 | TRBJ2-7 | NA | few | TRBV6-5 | CASSYSEGNHEQYF
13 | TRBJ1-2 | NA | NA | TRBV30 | CAWSVLEAYGYTF
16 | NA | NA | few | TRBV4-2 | CASSQDSGGNVYEQYF